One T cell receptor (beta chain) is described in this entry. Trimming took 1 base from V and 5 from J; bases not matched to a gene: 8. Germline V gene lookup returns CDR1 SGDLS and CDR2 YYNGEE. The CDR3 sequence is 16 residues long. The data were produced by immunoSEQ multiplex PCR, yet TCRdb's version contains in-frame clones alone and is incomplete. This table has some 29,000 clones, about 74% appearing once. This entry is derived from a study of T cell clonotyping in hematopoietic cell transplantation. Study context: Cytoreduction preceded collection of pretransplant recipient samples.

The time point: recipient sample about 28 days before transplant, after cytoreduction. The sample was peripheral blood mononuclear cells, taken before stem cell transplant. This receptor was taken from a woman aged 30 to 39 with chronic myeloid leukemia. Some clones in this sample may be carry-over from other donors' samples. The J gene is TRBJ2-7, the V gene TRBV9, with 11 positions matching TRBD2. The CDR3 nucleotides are TGTGCCAGCAGCGTAAGTAGCGGGGGGGCGATCAACGAGCAGTACTTC. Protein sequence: CASSVSSGGAINEQYF.